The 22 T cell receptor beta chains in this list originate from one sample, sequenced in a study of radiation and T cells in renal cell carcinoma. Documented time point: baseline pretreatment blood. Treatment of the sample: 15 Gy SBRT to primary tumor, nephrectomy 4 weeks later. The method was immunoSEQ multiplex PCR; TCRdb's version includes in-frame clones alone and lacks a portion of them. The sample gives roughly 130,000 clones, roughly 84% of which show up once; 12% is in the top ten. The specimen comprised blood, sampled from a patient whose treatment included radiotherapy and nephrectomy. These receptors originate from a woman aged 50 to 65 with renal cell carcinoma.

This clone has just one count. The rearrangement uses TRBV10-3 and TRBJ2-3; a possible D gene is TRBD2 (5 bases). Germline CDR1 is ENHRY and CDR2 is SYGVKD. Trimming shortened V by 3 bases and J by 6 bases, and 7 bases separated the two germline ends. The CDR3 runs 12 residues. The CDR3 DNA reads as TGTGCCATCAGTGAAAGGGAGGATACGCAGTATTTT. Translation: CAISEREDTQYF.

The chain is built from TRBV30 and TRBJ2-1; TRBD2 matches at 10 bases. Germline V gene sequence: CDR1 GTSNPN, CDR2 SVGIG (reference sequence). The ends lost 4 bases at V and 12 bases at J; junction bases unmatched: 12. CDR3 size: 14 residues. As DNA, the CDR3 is TGTGCCTGGATGCCTAGCGGGGGACTAACCGGGCAGTTCTTC. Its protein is CAWMPSGGLTGQFF.

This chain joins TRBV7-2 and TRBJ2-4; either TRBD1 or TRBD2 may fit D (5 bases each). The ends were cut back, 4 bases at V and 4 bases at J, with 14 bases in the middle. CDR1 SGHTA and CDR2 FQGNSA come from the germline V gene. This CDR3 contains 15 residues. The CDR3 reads CASSSPRDGKNIQYF. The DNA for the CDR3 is TGTGCCAGCAGCTCCCCTCGGGACGGGAAAAACATTCAGTACTTC.

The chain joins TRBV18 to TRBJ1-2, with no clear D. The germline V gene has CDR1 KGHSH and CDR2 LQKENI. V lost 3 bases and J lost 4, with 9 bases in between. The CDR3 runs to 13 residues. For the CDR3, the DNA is TGTGCCAGCTCACCTCAGGCAGGCTATGGCTACACCTTC. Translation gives CASSPQAGYGYTF.

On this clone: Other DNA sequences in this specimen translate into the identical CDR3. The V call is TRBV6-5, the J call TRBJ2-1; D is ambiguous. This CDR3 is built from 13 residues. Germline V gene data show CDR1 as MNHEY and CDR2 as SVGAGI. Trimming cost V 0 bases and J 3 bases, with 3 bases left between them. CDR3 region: CASSYSSYNEQFF. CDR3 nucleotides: TGTGCCAGCAGTTACTCGAGCTACAATGAGCAGTTCTTC.

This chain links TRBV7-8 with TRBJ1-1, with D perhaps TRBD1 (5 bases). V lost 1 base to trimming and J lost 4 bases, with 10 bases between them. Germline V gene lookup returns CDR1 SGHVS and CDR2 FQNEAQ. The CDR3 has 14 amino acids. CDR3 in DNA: TGTGCCAGCAGCTTAGAAATGGGGCCCACTGAAGCTTTCTTT. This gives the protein CASSLEMGPTEAFF.

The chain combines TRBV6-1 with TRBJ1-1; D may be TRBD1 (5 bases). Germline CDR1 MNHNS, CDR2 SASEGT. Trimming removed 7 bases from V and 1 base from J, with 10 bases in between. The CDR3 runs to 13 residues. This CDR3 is CASKGTGNTEAFF. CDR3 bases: TGTGCCAGCAAAGGGACGGGGAACACTGAAGCTTTCTTT.

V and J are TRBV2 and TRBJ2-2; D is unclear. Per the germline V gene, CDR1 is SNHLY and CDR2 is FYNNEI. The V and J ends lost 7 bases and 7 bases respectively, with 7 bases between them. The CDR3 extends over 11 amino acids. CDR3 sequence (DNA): TGTGCCAGCACGGTTGACGGGGAGCTGTTTTTT. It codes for CASTVDGELFF. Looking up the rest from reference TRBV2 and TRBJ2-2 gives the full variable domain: EPEVTQTPSHQVTQMGQEVILRCVPISNHLYFYWYRQILGQKVEFLVSFYNNEISEKSEIFDDQFSVERPDGSNFTLKIRSTKLEDSAMYFCASTVDGELFFGEGSRLTVL.

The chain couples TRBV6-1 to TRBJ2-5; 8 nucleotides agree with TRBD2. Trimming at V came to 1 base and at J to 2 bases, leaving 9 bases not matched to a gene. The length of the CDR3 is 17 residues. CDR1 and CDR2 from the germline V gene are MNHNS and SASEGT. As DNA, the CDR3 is TGTGCCAGCAGTGAAGACTCCTGGCTAGCGGGTCAAGAGACCCAGTACTTC. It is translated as CASSEDSWLAGQETQYF.

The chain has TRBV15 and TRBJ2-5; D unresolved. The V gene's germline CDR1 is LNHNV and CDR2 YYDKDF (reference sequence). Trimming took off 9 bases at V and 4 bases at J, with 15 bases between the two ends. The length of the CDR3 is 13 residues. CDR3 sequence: CATRPLGPETQYF. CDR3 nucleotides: TGTGCCACTCGGCCCCTAGGCCCAGAGACCCAGTACTTC.

CDR3 DNA sequence: TGTGCCAGCAGTTACTCGATGGGACAGGTGAACACTGAAGCTTTCTTT. Translated: CASSYSMGQVNTEAFF. V gene TRBV6-5 combines with J gene TRBJ1-1, with TRBD1 identical over 8 bases. This CDR3 has 16 residues. Losses at the gene ends were 0 bases for V and 0 bases for J; bases not matched to a gene: 3. The germline V gene encodes CDR1 MNHEY and CDR2 SVGAGI.

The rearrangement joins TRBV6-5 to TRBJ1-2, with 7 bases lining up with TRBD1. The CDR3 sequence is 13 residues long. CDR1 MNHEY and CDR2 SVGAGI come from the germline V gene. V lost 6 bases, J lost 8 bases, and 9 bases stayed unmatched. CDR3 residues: CASRSTGTVGYTF. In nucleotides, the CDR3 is TGTGCCAGCAGAAGTACCGGGACAGTCGGCTACACCTTC.

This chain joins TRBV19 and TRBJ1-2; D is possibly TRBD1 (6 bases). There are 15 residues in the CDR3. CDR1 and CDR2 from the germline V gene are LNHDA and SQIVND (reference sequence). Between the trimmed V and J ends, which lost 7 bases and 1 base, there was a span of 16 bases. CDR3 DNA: TGTGCCAGTATGCCCCAGACAGGCGTTAACTATGGCTACACCTTC. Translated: CASMPQTGVNYGYTF.

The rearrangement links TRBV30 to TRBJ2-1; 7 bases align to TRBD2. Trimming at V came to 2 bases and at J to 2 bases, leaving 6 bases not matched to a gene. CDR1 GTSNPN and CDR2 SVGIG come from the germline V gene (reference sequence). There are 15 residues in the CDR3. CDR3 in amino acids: CAWSRASGTYNEQFF. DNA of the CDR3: TGTGCCTGGAGTAGGGCTAGCGGTACCTACAATGAGCAGTTCTTC.

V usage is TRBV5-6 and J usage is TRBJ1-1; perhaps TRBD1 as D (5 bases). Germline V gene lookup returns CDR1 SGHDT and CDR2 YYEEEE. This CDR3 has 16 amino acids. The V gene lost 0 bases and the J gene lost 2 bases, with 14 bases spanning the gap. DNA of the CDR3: TGTGCCAGCAGCTTGGGTGGAAGGACAAAAAACACTGAAGCTTTCTTT. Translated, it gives CASSLGGRTKNTEAFF.

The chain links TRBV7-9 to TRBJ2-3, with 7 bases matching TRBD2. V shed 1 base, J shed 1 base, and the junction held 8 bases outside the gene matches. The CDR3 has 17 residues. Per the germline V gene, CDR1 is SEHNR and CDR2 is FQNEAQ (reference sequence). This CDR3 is CASSLEGLPGRTDTQYF. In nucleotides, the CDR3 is TGTGCCAGCAGCTTAGAGGGACTACCCGGCCGCACAGATACGCAGTATTTT.

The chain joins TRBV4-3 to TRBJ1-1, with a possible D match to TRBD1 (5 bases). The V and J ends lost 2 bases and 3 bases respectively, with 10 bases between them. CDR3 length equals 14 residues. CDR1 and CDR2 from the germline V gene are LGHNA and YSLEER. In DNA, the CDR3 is TGCGCCAGCAGCCAACGATTAGGGGACACTGAAGCTTTCTTT. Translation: CASSQRLGDTEAFF.

The CDR3 DNA sequence: TGTGCCAGCCGAGGGAGGAATGGCAATCAGCCCCAGCATTTT. Protein sequence: CASRGRNGNQPQHF. The V gene is TRBV6-1, the J gene TRBJ1-5; no definite D call. CDR3 length equals 14 residues. CDR1 MNHNS and CDR2 SASEGT come from the germline V gene. V lost 8 bases, J lost 2 bases, and 13 bases lay in between.

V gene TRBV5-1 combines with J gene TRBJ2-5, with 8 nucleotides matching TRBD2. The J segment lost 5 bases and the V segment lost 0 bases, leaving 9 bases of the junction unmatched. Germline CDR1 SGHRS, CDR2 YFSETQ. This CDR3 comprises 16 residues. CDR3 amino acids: CASSLAPGLVGETQYF. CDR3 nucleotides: TGCGCCAGCAGCTTGGCCCCGGGACTAGTCGGGGAGACCCAGTACTTC.

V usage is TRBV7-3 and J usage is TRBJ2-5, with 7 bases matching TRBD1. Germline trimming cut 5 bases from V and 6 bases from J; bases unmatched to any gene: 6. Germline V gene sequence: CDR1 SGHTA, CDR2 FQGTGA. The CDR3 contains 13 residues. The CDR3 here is CASSRDREQTQYF. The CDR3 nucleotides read TGTGCCAGCAGCCGAGACAGGGAACAGACCCAGTACTTC.

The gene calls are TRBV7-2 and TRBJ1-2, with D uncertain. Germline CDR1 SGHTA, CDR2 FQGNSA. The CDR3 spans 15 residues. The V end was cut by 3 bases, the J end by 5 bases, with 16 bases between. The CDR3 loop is CASSLGLLESYGYTF. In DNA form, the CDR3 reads TGTGCCAGCAGCTTGGGCCTACTGGAGTCTTATGGCTACACCTTC.

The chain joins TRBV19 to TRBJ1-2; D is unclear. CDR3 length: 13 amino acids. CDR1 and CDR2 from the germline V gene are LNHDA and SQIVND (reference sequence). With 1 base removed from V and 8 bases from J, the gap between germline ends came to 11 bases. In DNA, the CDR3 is TGTGCCAGTAGTATAGTTTCTTCTAGCGGCTACACCTTC. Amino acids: CASSIVSSSGYTF.